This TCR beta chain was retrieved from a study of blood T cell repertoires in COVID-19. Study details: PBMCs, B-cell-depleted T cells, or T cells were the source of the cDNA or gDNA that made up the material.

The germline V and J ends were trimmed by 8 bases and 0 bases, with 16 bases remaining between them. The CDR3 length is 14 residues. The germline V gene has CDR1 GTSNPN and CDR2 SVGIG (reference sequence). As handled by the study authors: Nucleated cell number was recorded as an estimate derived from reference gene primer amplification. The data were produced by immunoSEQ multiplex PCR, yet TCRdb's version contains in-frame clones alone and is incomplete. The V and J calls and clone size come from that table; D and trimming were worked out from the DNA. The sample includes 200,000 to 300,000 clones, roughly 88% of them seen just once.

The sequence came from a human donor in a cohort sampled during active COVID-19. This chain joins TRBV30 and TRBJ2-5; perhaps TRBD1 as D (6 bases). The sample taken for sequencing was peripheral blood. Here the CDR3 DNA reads TGTGCCCACTGGACAGTTGGGGACCAAGAGACCCAGTACTTC. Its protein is CAHWTVGDQETQYF.